Reported below is one T cell receptor beta chain. Its antigen is still unknown. The protocol was immunoSEQ multiplex PCR, while the TCRdb copy is restricted to in-frame clones and leaves out a portion. Of 20,000 or so clones listed, 73% are singletons. CDR3 length equals 16 residues. With 0 bases removed from V and 6 bases from J, the gap between germline ends came to 15 bases. The germline CDR1 and CDR2 sequences are MNHNS and SASEGT. This entry comes from a study of tumor-infiltrating lymphocytes in localized non-small cell lung cancer. Study overall: Resected tumor was paired with non-adjacent uninvolved lung from the same patient. General observations from the study: No link was found between tumor T-cell fraction and recurrence-free survival.

Sequenced input: lung tumor tissue. The sequence came from a human donor with non-small cell lung cancer. The chain uses TRBV6-1 and TRBJ2-1; TRBD1 might be the D (6 bases). CDR3 DNA: TGTGCCAGCAGTGAAGCCGTAAGGACAGAGGCCAATGAGCAGTTCTTC. Translated: CASSEAVRTEANEQFF.